This is a list of T cell receptor beta chains from one sample in a study of cytomegalovirus exposure and HLA in healthy donors. Data came from immunoSEQ multiplex PCR; TCRdb stores just in-frame clones and leaves some out. This sample has tens of thousands of clones; roughly nine tenths occur once, and the top ten carry roughly 1.2%. Sample: PBMCs. Receptors originate from a woman younger than 35 in good health and CMV-seronegative. The CDR3 runs from the conserved cysteine through the conserved F or W.

v_call: TRBV5-1
j_call: TRBJ2-7
cdr3_aa: CASSWTSGSYEQYF

v_call: TRBV28
j_call: TRBJ2-7
cdr3_aa: CASRGALGQGGFNEQYF

v_call: TRBV6-5
j_call: TRBJ2-5
cdr3_aa: CASTRSGGRRETQYF

v_call: TRBV19
j_call: TRBJ2-3
cdr3_aa: CASSMGTNTDTQYF

v_call: TRBV11-2
j_call: TRBJ1-1
cdr3_aa: CASSSQAGGNTEAFF

v_call: TRBV27
j_call: TRBJ2-1
cdr3_aa: CASSSGLAGVGYNEQFF

v_call: TRBV30
j_call: TRBJ1-2
cdr3_aa: CAWSVPQGARYGYTF

v_call: TRBV7-8
j_call: TRBJ2-3
cdr3_aa: CASSLGTSKSSDTQYF

v_call: TRBV18
j_call: TRBJ1-4
cdr3_aa: CASSTPLTGVTKLFF

v_call: TRBV7-9
j_call: TRBJ2-7
cdr3_aa: CASSGRAYEQYF

v_call: TRBV14
j_call: TRBJ2-6
cdr3_aa: CASSQLQGAAGANVLTF

v_call: TRBV19
j_call: TRBJ2-7
cdr3_aa: CASSSLAGGSYEQYF

v_call: TRBV27
j_call: TRBJ2-7
cdr3_aa: CASSISTGSPNYEQYF

v_call: TRBV6-5
j_call: TRBJ2-2
cdr3_aa: CASSVRPNTGELFF

v_call: TRBV28
j_call: TRBJ2-5
cdr3_aa: CASRATGSQETQYF

v_call: TRBV7-8
j_call: TRBJ1-5
cdr3_aa: CASSSFSGQPQHF

v_call: TRBV28
j_call: TRBJ2-1
cdr3_aa: CASRRGPGQTYNEQFF

v_call: TRBV7-2
j_call: TRBJ2-1
cdr3_aa: CASSLVPGGEYNEQFF

v_call: TRBV28
j_call: TRBJ1-5
cdr3_aa: CATSQGAITGGQPQHF

v_call: TRBV10-1
j_call: TRBJ2-3
cdr3_aa: CASSAAGLAAGTDTQYF

v_call: TRBV6-1
j_call: TRBJ2-4
cdr3_aa: CASSEAPGAKNIQYF

v_call: TRBV10-2
j_call: TRBJ2-3
cdr3_aa: CASRPPRRGYSPSTDTQYF

v_call: TRBV5-8
j_call: TRBJ1-5
cdr3_aa: CASSLGGSGWPQHF

v_call: TRBV18
j_call: TRBJ2-5
cdr3_aa: CASSPGTLETQYF

v_call: TRBV7-2
j_call: TRBJ2-2
cdr3_aa: CASSSLAGGTGELFF

v_call: TRBV19
j_call: TRBJ1-5
cdr3_aa: CASSESIHNQPQHF

v_call: TRBV28
j_call: TRBJ1-2
cdr3_aa: CASRPGSYGYTF

v_call: TRBV20-1
j_call: TRBJ1-2
cdr3_aa: CSADRDYGYTF

v_call: TRBV5-1
j_call: TRBJ2-5
cdr3_aa: CASRYGQQETQYF

v_call: TRBV11-2
j_call: TRBJ2-3
cdr3_aa: CASSLVGLAADTQYF

v_call: TRBV19
j_call: TRBJ2-3
cdr3_aa: CASSIGSSGDTQYF

v_call: TRBV2
j_call: TRBJ1-1
cdr3_aa: CASRGSTSMYEAFF

v_call: TRBV5-8
j_call: TRBJ2-7
cdr3_aa: CASSLDISYEQYF

v_call: TRBV7-2
j_call: TRBJ2-7
cdr3_aa: CASSLISGASRGEQYF

v_call: TRBV27
j_call: TRBJ2-7
cdr3_aa: CASSKTGRLSYEQYF

v_call: TRBV7-9
j_call: TRBJ2-2
cdr3_aa: CASSYRTGGIGELFF

v_call: TRBV10-3
j_call: TRBJ1-5
cdr3_aa: CAISESKTGQGIGRNQPQHF

v_call: TRBV6-5
j_call: TRBJ2-1
cdr3_aa: CASRFTGGTYNEQFF

v_call: TRBV21-1
j_call: TRBJ2-1
cdr3_aa: CASSPTSGSPYSEQFF

v_call: TRBV27
j_call: TRBJ2-3
cdr3_aa: CASSKRLAGDTDTQYF

v_call: TRBV28
j_call: TRBJ1-2
cdr3_aa: CASSTRQGTIGGYTF

v_call: TRBV4-1
j_call: TRBJ1-5
cdr3_aa: CASSQEVPGTGNQPQHF

v_call: TRBV2
j_call: TRBJ1-1
cdr3_aa: CASSEWGRLNTEAFF

v_call: TRBV28
j_call: TRBJ1-1
cdr3_aa: CASSPGTEAFF

v_call: TRBV5-8
j_call: TRBJ2-3
cdr3_aa: CASSFLVAPQYF

v_call: TRBV7-2
j_call: TRBJ1-2
cdr3_aa: CASSYREGAEYGYTF

v_call: TRBV28
j_call: TRBJ1-1
cdr3_aa: CASSRWGAEAFF

v_call: TRBV5-4
j_call: TRBJ2-3
cdr3_aa: CASSYARGGAFSTDTQYF

v_call: TRBV11-2
j_call: TRBJ2-3
cdr3_aa: CASSPTGGEADTQYF

v_call: TRBV5-1
j_call: TRBJ2-7
cdr3_aa: CASIPGVRGRGNEQYF

v_call: TRBV6-1
j_call: TRBJ2-5
cdr3_aa: CASTFGGAETQYF

v_call: TRBV19
j_call: TRBJ2-7
cdr3_aa: CASSPTGTGQEQYF

v_call: TRBV5-8
j_call: TRBJ2-7
cdr3_aa: CASSLAVHEQYF

v_call: TRBV18
j_call: TRBJ1-3
cdr3_aa: CASSRGADSGNTIYF

v_call: TRBV7-2
j_call: TRBJ1-1
cdr3_aa: CASSSRQGHTEAFF

v_call: TRBV7-9
j_call: TRBJ2-1
cdr3_aa: CASTLIGGGDNEQFF

v_call: TRBV5-1
j_call: TRBJ2-2
cdr3_aa: CASTVEGGGNTGELFF

v_call: TRBV30
j_call: TRBJ2-3
cdr3_aa: CAWTLRGGTDTQYF

v_call: TRBV5-4
j_call: TRBJ1-2
cdr3_aa: CASSNGQGTNYGYTF

v_call: TRBV27
j_call: TRBJ1-2
cdr3_aa: CASSPGGVGYTF